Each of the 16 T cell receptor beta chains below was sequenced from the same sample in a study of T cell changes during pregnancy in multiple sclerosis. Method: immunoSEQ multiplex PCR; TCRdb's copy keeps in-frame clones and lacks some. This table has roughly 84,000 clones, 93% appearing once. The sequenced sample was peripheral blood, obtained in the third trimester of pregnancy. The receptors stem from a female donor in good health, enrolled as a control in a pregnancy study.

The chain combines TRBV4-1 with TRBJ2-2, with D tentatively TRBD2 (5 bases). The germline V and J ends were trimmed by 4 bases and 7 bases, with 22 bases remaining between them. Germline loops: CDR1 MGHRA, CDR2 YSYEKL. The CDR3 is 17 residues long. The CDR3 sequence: CASSPFVSGITVGELFF. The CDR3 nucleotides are TGCGCCAGCAGCCCATTCGTGAGCGGAATCACGGTCGGGGAGCTGTTTTTT.

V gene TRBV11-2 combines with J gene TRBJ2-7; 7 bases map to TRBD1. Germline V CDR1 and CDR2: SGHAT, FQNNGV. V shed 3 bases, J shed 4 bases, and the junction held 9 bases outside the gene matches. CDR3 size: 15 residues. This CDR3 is CASSFAPGQKYEQYF. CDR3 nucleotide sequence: TGTGCCAGCAGCTTCGCCCCGGGACAGAAATACGAGCAGTACTTC.

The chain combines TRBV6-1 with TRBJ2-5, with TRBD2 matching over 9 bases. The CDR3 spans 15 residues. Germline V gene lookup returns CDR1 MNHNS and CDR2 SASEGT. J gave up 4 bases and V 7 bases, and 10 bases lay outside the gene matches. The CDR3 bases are TGTGCCAGCACCACGGGACTAGCTAATCGAGAGACCCAGTACTTC. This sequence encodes CASTTGLANRETQYF.

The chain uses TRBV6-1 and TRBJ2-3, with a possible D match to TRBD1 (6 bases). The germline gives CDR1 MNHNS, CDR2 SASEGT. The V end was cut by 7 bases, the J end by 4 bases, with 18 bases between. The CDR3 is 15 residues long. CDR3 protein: CASNLSRGPPDTQYF. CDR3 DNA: TGTGCCAGCAATCTCTCCAGGGGACCACCAGATACGCAGTATTTT.

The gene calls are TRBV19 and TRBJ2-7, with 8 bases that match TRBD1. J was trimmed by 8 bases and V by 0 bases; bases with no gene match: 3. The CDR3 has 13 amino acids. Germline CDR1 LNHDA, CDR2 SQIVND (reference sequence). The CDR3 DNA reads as TGTGCCAGTAGTATAGAGCAGGGGGCACAGCAGTACTTC. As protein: CASSIEQGAQQYF.

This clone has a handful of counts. CDR3 DNA: TGTGCCAGCACGGGGGGAAAGACCCAGTACTTC. Translated, it gives CASTGGKTQYF. J is TRBJ2-5 and V is TRBV19; 7 bases map to TRBD2. J was trimmed by 6 bases and V by 9 bases; bases with no gene match: 4. CDR3 size: 11 residues. The germline CDR1 and CDR2 sequences are LNHDA and SQIVND (reference sequence).

CDR3 bases: TGTGCCAGCAGTTTATTGGCCAGTATGAACACTGAAGCTTTCTTT. Translated: CASSLLASMNTEAFF. This chain joins TRBV28 and TRBJ1-1, with D unclear. V lost 1 base and J lost 0, with 9 bases in between. The germline V gene has CDR1 MDHEN and CDR2 SYDVKM. CDR3 length equals 15 residues.

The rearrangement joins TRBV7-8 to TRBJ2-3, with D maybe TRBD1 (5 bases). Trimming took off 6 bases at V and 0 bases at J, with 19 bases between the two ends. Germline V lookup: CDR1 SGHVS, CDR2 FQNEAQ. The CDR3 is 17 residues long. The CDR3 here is CASSTGDSSHSTDTQYF. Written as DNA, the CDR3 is TGTGCCAGCAGTACCGGTGACAGTAGCCATAGCACAGATACGCAGTATTTT. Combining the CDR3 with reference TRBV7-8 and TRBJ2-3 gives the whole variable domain GAGVSQSPRYKVAKRGQDVALRCDPISGHVSLFWYQQALGQGPEFLTYFQNEAQLDKSGLPSDRFFAERPEGSVSTLKIQRTQQEDSAVYLCASSTGDSSHSTDTQYFGPGTRLTVL.

The CDR3 DNA sequence: TGTGCCAGTAGTATATTACAGGGTGGTACCGGGGAGCTGTTTTTT. Translating gives CASSILQGGTGELFF. The chain has TRBV19 and TRBJ2-2; tentatively, D is TRBD1 (6 bases). Germline V CDR1 and CDR2: LNHDA, SQIVND (reference sequence). V dropped 2 bases and J dropped 5 bases, with 12 bases sitting between them. The CDR3 runs 15 residues.

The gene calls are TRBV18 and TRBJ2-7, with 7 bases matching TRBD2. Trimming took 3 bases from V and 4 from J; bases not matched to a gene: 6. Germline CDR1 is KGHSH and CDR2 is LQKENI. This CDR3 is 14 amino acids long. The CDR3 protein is CASSPAAGGYEQYF. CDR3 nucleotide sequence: TGTGCCAGCTCACCGGCGGCCGGGGGGTACGAGCAGTACTTC.

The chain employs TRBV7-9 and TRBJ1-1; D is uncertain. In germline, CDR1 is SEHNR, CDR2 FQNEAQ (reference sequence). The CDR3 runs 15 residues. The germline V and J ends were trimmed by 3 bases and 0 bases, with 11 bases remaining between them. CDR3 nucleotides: TGTGCCAGCAGCTTGGGAGGAGTCATGAACACTGAAGCTTTCTTT. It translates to CASSLGGVMNTEAFF.

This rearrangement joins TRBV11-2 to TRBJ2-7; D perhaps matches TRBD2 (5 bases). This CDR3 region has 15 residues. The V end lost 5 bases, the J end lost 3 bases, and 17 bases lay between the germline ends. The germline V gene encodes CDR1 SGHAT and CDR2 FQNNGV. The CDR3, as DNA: TGTGCCAGCAGCCCGCCCCCCGGGGTGGACTACGAGCAGTACTTC. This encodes CASSPPPGVDYEQYF. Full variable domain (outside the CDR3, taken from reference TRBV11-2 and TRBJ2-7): EAGVAQSPRYKIIEKRQSVAFWCNPISGHATLYWYQQILGQGPKLLIQFQNNGVVDDSQLPKDRFSAERLKGVDSTLKIQPAKLEDSAVYLCASSPPPGVDYEQYFGPGTRLTVT.

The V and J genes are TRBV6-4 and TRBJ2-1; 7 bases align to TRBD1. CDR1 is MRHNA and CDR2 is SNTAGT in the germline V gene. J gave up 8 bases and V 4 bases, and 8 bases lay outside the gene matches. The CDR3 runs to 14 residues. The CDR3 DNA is TGTGCCAGCAGTGCGCGACAGGGTGTCGATGAGCAGTTCTTC. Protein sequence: CASSARQGVDEQFF.

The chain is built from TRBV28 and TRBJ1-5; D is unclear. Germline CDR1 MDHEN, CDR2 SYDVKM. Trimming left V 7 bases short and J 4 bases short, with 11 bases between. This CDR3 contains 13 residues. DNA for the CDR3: TGTGCCAGCAAGGAACAGCGGAATCAGCCCCAGCATTTT. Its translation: CASKEQRNQPQHF. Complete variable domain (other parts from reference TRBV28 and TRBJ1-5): DVKVTQSSRYLVKRTGEKVFLECVQDMDHENMFWYRQDPGLGLRLIYFSYDVKMKEKGDIPEGYSVSREKKERFSLILESASTNQTSMYLCASKEQRNQPQHFGDGTRLSIL.

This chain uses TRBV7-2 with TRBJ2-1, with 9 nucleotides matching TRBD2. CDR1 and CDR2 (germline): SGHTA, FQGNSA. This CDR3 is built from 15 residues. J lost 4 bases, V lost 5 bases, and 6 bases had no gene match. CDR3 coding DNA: TGTGCCAGCAGCATCAGGACTAGCGTATACAATGAGCAGTTCTTC. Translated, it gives CASSIRTSVYNEQFF.

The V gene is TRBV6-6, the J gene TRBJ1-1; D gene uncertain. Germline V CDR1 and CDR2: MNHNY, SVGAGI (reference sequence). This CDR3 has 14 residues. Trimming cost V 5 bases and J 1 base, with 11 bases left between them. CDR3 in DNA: TGTGCCAGCAGTGACACATTGTCGAACACTGAAGCTTTCTTT. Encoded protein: CASSDTLSNTEAFF.